The entry that follows covers one T cell receptor (beta chain) sequence. Its antigen is not known. The data originate from a study of vaccination effects on CD4 cells after COVID-19. V lost 6 bases and J lost 4, with 15 bases in between. Looked up from germline, CDR1 is MNHEY and CDR2 is SVGAGI. This CDR3 has 14 residues. Only in-frame clones appear in the TCRdb table, and some are missing; sequencing was by immunoSEQ multiplex PCR. The sample holds roughly 70,000 clones, 70% to 85% seen once. ViraFEST used viral peptide pools to expand antigen-specific CD4+ T cells before sequencing. Culturing for about 10 days preceded CD4+ T cell isolation. Each participant was administered two doses of either the BNT162b2 or the mRNA-1273 vaccine.

This TCR was sampled from a human donor who received a COVID-19 vaccine. The chain links TRBV6-5 to TRBJ1-2; D gene unclear. This specimen was CD4+ T cells from PBMCs cultured with HCoV-229E spike peptides, taken after COVID-19 vaccination. CDR3: CASRRVGQGYGYTF. As DNA, the CDR3 is TGTGCCAGCAGGAGGGTTGGTCAAGGCTATGGCTACACCTTC.